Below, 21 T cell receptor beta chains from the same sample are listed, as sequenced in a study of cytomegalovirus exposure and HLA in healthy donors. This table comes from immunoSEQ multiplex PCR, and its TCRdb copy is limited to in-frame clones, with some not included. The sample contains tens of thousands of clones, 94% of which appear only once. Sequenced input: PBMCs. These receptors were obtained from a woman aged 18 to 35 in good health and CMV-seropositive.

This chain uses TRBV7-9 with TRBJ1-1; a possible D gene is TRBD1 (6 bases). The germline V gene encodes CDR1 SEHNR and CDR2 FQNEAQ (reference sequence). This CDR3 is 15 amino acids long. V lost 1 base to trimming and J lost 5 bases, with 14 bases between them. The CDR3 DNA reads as TGTGCCAGCAGCTTAGAGGGGGGGCGCCGGACTGAAGCTTTCTTT. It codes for CASSLEGGRRTEAFF.

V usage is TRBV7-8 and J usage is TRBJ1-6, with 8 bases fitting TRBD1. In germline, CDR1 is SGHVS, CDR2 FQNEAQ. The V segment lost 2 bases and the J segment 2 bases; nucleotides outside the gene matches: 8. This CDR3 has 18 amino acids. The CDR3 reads CASSLWTGSYPYNSPLHF. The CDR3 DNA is TGTGCCAGCAGCTTATGGACAGGGAGTTACCCCTATAATTCACCCCTCCACTTT.

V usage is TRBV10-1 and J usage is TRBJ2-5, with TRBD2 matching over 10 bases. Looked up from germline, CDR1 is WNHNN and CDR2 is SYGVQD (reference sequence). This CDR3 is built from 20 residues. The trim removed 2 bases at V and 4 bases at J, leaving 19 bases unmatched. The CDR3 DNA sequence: TGCGCCAGCAGTGAGAAGGCTCTAGCGGGGGACCTCGGGTTGGTAGAGACCCAGTACTTC. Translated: CASSEKALAGDLGLVETQYF.

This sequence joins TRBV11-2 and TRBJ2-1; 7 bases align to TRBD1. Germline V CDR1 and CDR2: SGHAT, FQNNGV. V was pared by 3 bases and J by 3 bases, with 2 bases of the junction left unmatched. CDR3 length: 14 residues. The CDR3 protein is CASSFRDSYNEQFF. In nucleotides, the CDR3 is TGTGCCAGCAGCTTCCGGGACAGCTACAATGAGCAGTTCTTC.

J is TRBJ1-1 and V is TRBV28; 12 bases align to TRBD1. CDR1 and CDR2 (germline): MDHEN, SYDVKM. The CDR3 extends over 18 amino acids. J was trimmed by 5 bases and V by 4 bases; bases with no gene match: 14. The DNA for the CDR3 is TGTGCCAGCAGTTATGCCGGGACAGGGGGCCCCGGGAGGACTGAAGCTTTCTTT. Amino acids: CASSYAGTGGPGRTEAFF.

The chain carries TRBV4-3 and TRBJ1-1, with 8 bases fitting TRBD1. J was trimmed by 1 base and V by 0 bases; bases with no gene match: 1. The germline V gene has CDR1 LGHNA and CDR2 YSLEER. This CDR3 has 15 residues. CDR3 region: CASSQEGTGNTEAFF. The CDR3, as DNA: TGCGCCAGCAGCCAAGAGGGGACAGGGAACACTGAAGCTTTCTTT.

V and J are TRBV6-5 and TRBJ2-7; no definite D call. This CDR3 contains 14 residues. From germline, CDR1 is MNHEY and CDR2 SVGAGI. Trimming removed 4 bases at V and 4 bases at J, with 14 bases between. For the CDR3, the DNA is TGTGCCAGCAGTTTCTTCGGTCGGTTTTACGAGCAGTACTTC. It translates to CASSFFGRFYEQYF.

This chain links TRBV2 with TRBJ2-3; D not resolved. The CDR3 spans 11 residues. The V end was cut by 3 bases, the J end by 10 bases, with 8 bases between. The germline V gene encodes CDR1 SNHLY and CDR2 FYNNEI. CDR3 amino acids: CASSESSAQYF. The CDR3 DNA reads TGTGCCAGCAGTGAGAGCTCGGCGCAGTATTTT.

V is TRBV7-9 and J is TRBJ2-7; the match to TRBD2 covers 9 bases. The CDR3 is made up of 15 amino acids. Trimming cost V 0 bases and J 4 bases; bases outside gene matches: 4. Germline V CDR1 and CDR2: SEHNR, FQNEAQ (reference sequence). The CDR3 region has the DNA TGTGCCAGCAGCTTAGCGCTGACTAGCGGTTACGAGCAGTACTTC. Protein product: CASSLALTSGYEQYF.

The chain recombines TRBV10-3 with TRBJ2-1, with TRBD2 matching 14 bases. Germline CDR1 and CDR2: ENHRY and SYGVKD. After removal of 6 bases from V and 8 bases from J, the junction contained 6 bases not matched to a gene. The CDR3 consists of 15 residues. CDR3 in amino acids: CAIRTSGRVLDEQFF. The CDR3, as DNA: TGTGCCATCAGGACTAGCGGGAGGGTTTTGGATGAGCAGTTCTTC.

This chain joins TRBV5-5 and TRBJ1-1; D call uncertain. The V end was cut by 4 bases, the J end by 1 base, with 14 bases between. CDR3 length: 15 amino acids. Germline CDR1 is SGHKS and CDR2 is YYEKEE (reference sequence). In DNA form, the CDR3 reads TGTGCCAGCAGCCGAGACACCAGAACGAACACTGAAGCTTTCTTT. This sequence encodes CASSRDTRTNTEAFF.

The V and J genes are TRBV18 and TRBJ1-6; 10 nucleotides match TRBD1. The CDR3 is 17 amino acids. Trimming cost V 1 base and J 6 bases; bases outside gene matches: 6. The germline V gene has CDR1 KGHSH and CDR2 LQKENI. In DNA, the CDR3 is TGTGCCAGCTCACCACTGGGACAGGGGCAAAGTAATTCACCCCTCCACTTT. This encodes CASSPLGQGQSNSPLHF.

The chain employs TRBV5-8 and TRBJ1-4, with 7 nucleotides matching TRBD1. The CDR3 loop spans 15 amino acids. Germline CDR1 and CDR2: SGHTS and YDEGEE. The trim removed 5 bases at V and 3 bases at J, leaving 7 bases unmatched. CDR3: CASRQTGTANEKLFF. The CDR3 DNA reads TGTGCCAGCAGACAGACCGGGACAGCTAATGAAAAACTGTTTTTT.

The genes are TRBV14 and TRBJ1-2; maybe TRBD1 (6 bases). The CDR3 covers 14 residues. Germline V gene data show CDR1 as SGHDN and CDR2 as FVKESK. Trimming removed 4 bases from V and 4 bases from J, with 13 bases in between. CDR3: CASSPAQGFYGYTF. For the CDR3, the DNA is TGTGCCAGCAGCCCAGCACAGGGTTTCTATGGCTACACCTTC.

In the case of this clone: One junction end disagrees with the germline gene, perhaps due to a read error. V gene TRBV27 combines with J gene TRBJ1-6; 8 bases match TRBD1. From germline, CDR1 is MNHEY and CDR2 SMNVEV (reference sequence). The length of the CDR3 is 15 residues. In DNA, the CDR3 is TGTGCCAGCAGTCCCCGGACAGGGAATAGGACACCCCTCTACTTT. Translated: CASSPRTGNRTPLYF.

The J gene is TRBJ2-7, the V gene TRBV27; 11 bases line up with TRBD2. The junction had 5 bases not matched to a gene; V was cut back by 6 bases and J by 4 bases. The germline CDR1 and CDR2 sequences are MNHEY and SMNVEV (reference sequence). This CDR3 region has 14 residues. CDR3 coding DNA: TGTGCCAGCAGATCTGGGACTAGCGGTTACGAGCAGTACTTC. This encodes CASRSGTSGYEQYF.

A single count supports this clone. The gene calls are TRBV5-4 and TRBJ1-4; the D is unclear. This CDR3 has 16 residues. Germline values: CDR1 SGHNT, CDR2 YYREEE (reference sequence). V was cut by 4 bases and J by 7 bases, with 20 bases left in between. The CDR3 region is CASSPGLGVEAEKLFF. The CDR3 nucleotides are TGTGCCAGCAGCCCTGGATTGGGTGTGGAGGCTGAAAAACTGTTTTTT.

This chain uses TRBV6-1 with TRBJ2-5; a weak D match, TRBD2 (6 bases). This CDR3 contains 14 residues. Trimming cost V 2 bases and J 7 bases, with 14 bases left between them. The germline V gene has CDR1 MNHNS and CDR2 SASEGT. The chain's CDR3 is CASSERRGKGTQYF. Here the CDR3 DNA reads TGTGCCAGCAGTGAACGACGGGGGAAAGGGACCCAGTACTTC.

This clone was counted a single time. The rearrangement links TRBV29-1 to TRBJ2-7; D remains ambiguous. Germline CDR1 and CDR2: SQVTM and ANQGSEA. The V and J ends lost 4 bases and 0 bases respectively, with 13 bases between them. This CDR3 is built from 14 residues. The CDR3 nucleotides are TGCAGCGTTGGATCTTTTCACAACTCCTACGAGCAGTACTTC. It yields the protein CSVGSFHNSYEQYF.

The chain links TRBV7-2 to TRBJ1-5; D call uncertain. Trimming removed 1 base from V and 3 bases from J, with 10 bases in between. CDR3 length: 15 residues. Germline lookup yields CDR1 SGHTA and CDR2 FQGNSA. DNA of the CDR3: TGTGCCAGCAGCTTAGAGTCACAGCACAATCAGCCCCAGCATTTT. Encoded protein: CASSLESQHNQPQHF.

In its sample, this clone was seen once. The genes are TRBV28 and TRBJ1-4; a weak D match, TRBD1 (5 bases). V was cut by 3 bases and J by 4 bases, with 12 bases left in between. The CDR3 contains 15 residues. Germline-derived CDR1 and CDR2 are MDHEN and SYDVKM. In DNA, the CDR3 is TGTGCCAGCAGTTTCCGCGGGGGGGTTAATGAAAAACTGTTTTTT. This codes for CASSFRGGVNEKLFF.